One sample yielded the 3 T cell receptor beta chains listed below, sequenced in a study of T cells in women clearing cervical HPV infection (dated by TCRdb to the late 2010s). Libraries were made using the immunoSEQ multiplex PCR assay. TCRdb retrieved this table from immuneACCESS and kept in-frame rearrangements only. Not all clones are present; in checked studies, unresolved V genes account for under half, and no reason is known for the remainder. The sample table holds 40,000 to 55,000 clones. Clones ranked in the top ten supply 0.8% to 1% of the sample. The specimen was blood buffy coat. These receptors all come from a woman between 18 and 69 years old with a cervical HPV16 infection that either progressed to CIN3+ or cleared (not recorded which).

A remark on this clone: The CDR3 extends 3 residues past the end of the read, so its final part is completed from the germline J gene. The V and J genes are TRBV18 and TRBJ1-1; D ambiguous. The CDR3 has 13 amino acids. V lost 1 base and J lost 1, with 4 bases in between. The V gene's germline CDR1 is KGHSH and CDR2 LQKENI. The CDR3 bases that were read are TGTGCCAGCTCACCACTCGGGAACACTGAA. Encoded protein: CASSPLGNTE. The CDR3 in full is CASSPLGNTEAFF. Together with reference TRBV18 and TRBJ1-1, the CDR3 gives the full variable domain: NAGVMQNPRHLVRRRGQEARLRCSPMKGHSHVYWYRQLPEEGLKFMVYLQKENIIDESGMPKERFSAEFPKEGPSILRIQQVVRGDSAAYFCASSPLGNTEAFFGQGTRLTVV.

Concerning this clone itself: Read data end 3 residues before the CDR3 end; the end is taken from the germline J gene. The chain has TRBV6-1 and TRBJ2-4; tentative D call: TRBD1 (6 bases). The CDR3 loop spans 15 amino acids. Looked up from germline, CDR1 is MNHNS and CDR2 is SASEGT. Here the CDR3 reads CASSDPRQDNYGQYF. The part of the CDR3 DNA that was read is TGTGCCAGCAGTGACCCGCGACAGGATAACTATGGT.

The CDR3: CASGSGGAIDEQFF. The covered CDR3 bases are TGTGCCAGCGGAAGCGGGGGGGCCATTGATGAG. This chain joins TRBV7-8 and TRBJ2-1, with 10 bases fitting TRBD2. The CDR3 extends 3 residues past the end of the read, so its final part is completed from the germline J gene. This CDR3 contains 14 residues. The V and J ends lost 8 bases and 8 bases, in that order; junction bases with no gene match: 9. Germline V gene data show CDR1 as SGHVS and CDR2 as FQNEAQ.